These T cell receptor beta chains were read from a single sample in a study of blood T cell repertoires in COVID-19. This table comes from immunoSEQ multiplex PCR, and its TCRdb copy is limited to in-frame clones, with some not included. This table holds approximately 300,000 clones, just under 90% found once. The sample consisted of peripheral blood. These receptors were taken from a woman aged 45-65 years with COVID-19, enrolled during active disease. CDR3s include the opening cysteine and the closing phenylalanine or tryptophan. Each record gives: J gene, D gene, clone size, V gene, CDR3 protein, CDR3 DNA. A D gene is named only where the DNA matches it firmly. Expanded clones get a size class; other rows say once, few or many, or leave the size out.

>TRBJ1-2|NA|NA|TRBV15
CATSREALNYGYTF
TGTGCCACCAGCAGAGAGGCTCTTAACTATGGCTACACCTTC
>TRBJ2-1|TRBD1|NA|TRBV7-9
CASSPVFWDSLSYNEQFF
TGTGCCAGCAGCCCGGTATTTTGGGACAGCCTCTCCTACAATGAGCAGTTCTTC
>TRBJ2-3|NA|NA|TRBV14
CASSQEDGIGTDTQYF
TGTGCCAGCAGCCAAGAGGACGGGATAGGCACAGATACGCAGTATTTT
>TRBJ1-1|NA|NA|TRBV6-1
CASIKGGGIKAFF
TGTGCCAGCATTAAGGGAGGGGGTATTAAGGCTTTCTTT
>TRBJ2-3|TRBD2|NA|TRBV15
CATKTLLAGEGTDTQYF
TGTGCCACCAAAACCCTCCTAGCGGGAGAGGGGACAGATACGCAGTATTTT
>TRBJ2-5|NA|NA|TRBV27
CATSRRAQETQYF
TGTGCCACCTCCAGGAGGGCCCAAGAGACCCAGTACTTC
>TRBJ2-7|NA|few|TRBV6-5
CASRAGDRVYEQYF
TGTGCCAGCAGAGCGGGGGACAGGGTGTACGAGCAGTACTTC
>TRBJ1-4|NA|NA|TRBV5-1
CASSPGPQGHEKLFF
TGCGCCAGCAGTCCCGGGCCACAGGGACATGAAAAACTGTTTTTT
>TRBJ2-2|TRBD2|NA|TRBV18
CASSPTGLAGGIGELFF
TGTGCCAGCTCACCCACCGGACTAGCGGGAGGGATCGGGGAGCTGTTTTTT
>TRBJ2-3|TRBD2|NA|TRBV5-1
CASSQTSGSTDTQYF
TGCGCCAGCAGCCAGACTAGCGGGAGCACAGATACGCAGTATTTT
>TRBJ2-5|TRBD1|NA|TRBV4-1
CASSTQGASRETQYF
TGCGCCAGCAGCACCCAGGGGGCGTCGAGGGAGACCCAGTACTTC
>TRBJ1-6|TRBD1|few|TRBV2
CASSSLGQGSYNSPLHF
TGTGCCAGCAGTTCCCTGGGACAGGGCTCCTATAATTCACCCCTCCACTTT
>TRBJ2-7|TRBD2|NA|TRBV11-3
CASSPSRLAGGPVWSYEQYF
TGTGCCAGCAGCCCTTCCCGACTAGCGGGAGGCCCCGTATGGTCCTACGAGCAGTACTTC
>TRBJ2-2|TRBD2|NA|TRBV6-4
CASSEGLAGGTGELFF
TGTGCCAGCAGTGAAGGACTAGCGGGAGGCACCGGGGAGCTGTTTTTT
>TRBJ2-7|NA|NA|TRBV5-4
CASSLAPVSSYEQYF
TGTGCCAGCAGCTTAGCCCCCGTTTCTAGCTACGAGCAGTACTTC
>TRBJ1-6|NA|NA|TRBV7-6
CASSRRQDASSPLHF
TGTGCCAGCAGCCGACGACAGGATGCGAGTTCACCCCTCCACTTT
>TRBJ2-1|TRBD2|NA|TRBV2
CASSESSGRNEQFF
TGTGCCAGCAGTGAATCTAGCGGGAGGAATGAGCAGTTCTTC
>TRBJ1-6|NA|NA|TRBV18
CASSPFGGADSPLHF
TGTGCCAGCTCACCATTTGGGGGCGCGGATTCACCCCTCCACTTT